This passage covers 22 T cell receptor beta chains from one sample sequenced in a study of T cells in Graves' hyperthyroidism and ophthalmopathy. Amplification of TCR beta CDR3 regions was performed using RNA transcripts as template. During a first-round RT-PCR of the TCR CDR3, the HTBI primer set was used. Via MiXCR, TCRdb re-called the multiplex PCR reads, giving one row per CDR3 protein. The sample lists under 400,000 distinct CDR3 sequences; about 21% were seen once. The sequenced material came from blood. The origin of the receptors is a woman aged 45 to 65 with Graves' hyperthyroidism.

This clonotype was observed a few times. V gene TRBV5-1 combines with J gene TRBJ1-6; D gene ambiguous. V lost 2 bases and J 7 bases, leaving 13 bases between the germline ends. Germline V gene lookup returns CDR1 SGHRS and CDR2 YFSETQ. There are 15 residues in the CDR3. Here the CDR3 DNA reads TGCGCCAGCAGCTTCAAGGTTTCTGGGAATTCACCCCTCCACTTT. Translating gives CASSFKVSGNSPLHF.

This clonotype was seen at least ten times. V usage is TRBV6-5 and J usage is TRBJ1-2; a weak D match, TRBD1 (5 bases). The CDR3 consists of 15 residues. CDR1 is MNHEY and CDR2 is SVGAGI in the germline V gene. The V gene lost 0 bases and the J gene lost 4 bases, with 12 bases spanning the gap. The CDR3 coding sequence is TGTGCCAGCAGTTACTCGAATGCAGGGATCTATGGCTACACCTTC. Translating it yields CASSYSNAGIYGYTF.

The CDR3 DNA reads as TGCAGTGCTAGAGACCCCGACAGCAATCAGCCCCAGCATTTT. It is translated as CSARDPDSNQPQHF. The rearrangement joins TRBV20-1 to TRBJ1-5, with D unresolved. V was trimmed by 0 bases and J by 1 base, leaving 7 bases between them. Germline loops: CDR1 DFQATT, CDR2 SNEGSKA (reference sequence). CDR3 size: 14 residues.

This clonotype has at least ten counts. J is TRBJ2-1 and V is TRBV29-1; D remains unclear. The CDR3 is 12 residues long. The V end was cut by 5 bases, the J end by 4 bases, with 9 bases between. The V gene's germline CDR1 is SQVTM and CDR2 ANQGSEA. The CDR3 loop is CSVLAGYNEQFF. CDR3 sequence (DNA): TGCAGCGTTCTGGCCGGTTACAATGAGCAGTTCTTC.

In this sample, this clonotype turned up a few times. The CDR3 sequence: CASSRWATNEKLFF. The CDR3 DNA reads TGTGCCAGCAGCCGGTGGGCAACTAATGAAAAACTGTTTTTT. V and J are TRBV5-5 and TRBJ1-4; D call uncertain. V dropped 4 bases and J dropped 0 bases, with 7 bases sitting between them. The CDR3 contains 14 residues. Germline-derived CDR1 and CDR2 are SGHKS and YYEKEE (reference sequence).

V is TRBV19 and J is TRBJ2-1, with D tentatively TRBD1 (5 bases). The CDR3 totals 15 residues. V lost 6 bases and J lost 8, with 20 bases in between. Per the germline V gene, CDR1 is LNHDA and CDR2 is SQIVND (reference sequence). CDR3 coding DNA: TGTGCCAGTAGGGCCAGGGCGCCTCTCGGCCATGAGCAGTTCTTC. Encoded protein: CASRARAPLGHEQFF. The full variable domain, with the rest looked up from reference TRBV19 and TRBJ2-1, is DGGITQSPKYLFRKEGQNVTLSCEQNLNHDAMYWYRQDPGQGLRLIYYSQIVNDFQKGDIAEGYSVSREKKESFPLTVTSAQKNPTAFYLCASRARAPLGHEQFFGPGTRLTVL.

The J gene is TRBJ2-2, the V gene TRBV10-3, with D possibly being TRBD1 (6 bases). Germline V gene lookup returns CDR1 ENHRY and CDR2 SYGVKD. V was pared by 4 bases and J by 0 bases, with 9 bases between. The CDR3 consists of 15 residues. This CDR3 is CAISGQGTNTGELFF. The CDR3 nucleotides read TGTGCCATCAGTGGGCAGGGGACGAACACCGGGGAGCTGTTTTTT.

The chain is built from TRBV20-1 and TRBJ2-1; 14 positions match TRBD2. The germline gives CDR1 DFQATT, CDR2 SNEGSKA (reference sequence). The CDR3 extends over 15 amino acids. The V segment lost 3 bases and the J segment 8 bases; nucleotides outside the gene matches: 6. This CDR3 reads CSASPGTSGSHEQFF. The CDR3 nucleotides read TGCAGTGCTAGCCCCGGGACTAGCGGGAGCCATGAGCAGTTCTTC.

This clonotype was found many times. The chain couples TRBV7-8 to TRBJ2-7; TRBD1 aligns across 10 bases. Germline V gives CDR1 SGHVS, CDR2 FQNEAQ. The CDR3 totals 14 residues. The junction had 5 bases not matched to a gene; V was cut back by 4 bases and J by 5 bases. The CDR3 sequence is CASSSGQGKDEQYF. CDR3 nucleotide sequence: TGTGCCAGCAGCTCGGGACAGGGGAAGGACGAGCAGTACTTC. Filled out from reference TRBV7-8 and TRBJ2-7, the complete variable domain reads GAGVSQSPRYKVAKRGQDVALRCDPISGHVSLFWYQQALGQGPEFLTYFQNEAQLDKSGLPSDRFFAERPEGSVSTLKIQRTQQEDSAVYLCASSSGQGKDEQYFGPGTRLTVT.

The chain uses TRBV4-1 and TRBJ2-3; 11 positions agree with TRBD2. The CDR3 consists of 17 residues. Trimming took 1 base from V and 3 from J; bases not matched to a gene: 6. Germline V gives CDR1 MGHRA, CDR2 YSYEKL. In nucleotides, the CDR3 is TGCGCCAGCAGCCAAGGCGTAGCGGGGGGGCCAACAGATACGCAGTATTTT. Translated, it gives CASSQGVAGGPTDTQYF.

This clonotype was recorded a few times. The CDR3 region is CASSEYVSGANVLTF. In nucleotides, the CDR3 is TGTGCCAGCAGTGAATACGTCTCTGGGGCCAACGTCCTGACTTTC. This chain links TRBV6-1 with TRBJ2-6; D remains unclear. The germline V gene has CDR1 MNHNS and CDR2 SASEGT. The CDR3 spans 15 residues. The V end was cut by 2 bases, the J end by 0 bases, with 5 bases between.

This clonotype was observed many times. The chain employs TRBV20-1 and TRBJ2-7; 10 bases fit TRBD2. Losses at the gene ends were 4 bases for V and 0 bases for J; bases not matched to a gene: 6. This CDR3 contains 15 residues. Germline V gene data show CDR1 as DFQATT and CDR2 as SNEGSKA (reference sequence). The CDR3 DNA reads as TGCAGTGCTACACACCCTAGCGGGAGCTCCTACGAGCAGTACTTC. It translates to CSATHPSGSSYEQYF.

This clonotype was seen at least ten times. V usage is TRBV2 and J usage is TRBJ1-1, with no clear D. The germline V gene has CDR1 SNHLY and CDR2 FYNNEI. V lost 6 bases, J lost 0 bases, and 8 bases lay in between. There are 13 residues in the CDR3. DNA for the CDR3: TGTGCCAGCAGCACGGCCGTGAACACTGAAGCTTTCTTT. Translating it yields CASSTAVNTEAFF.

This clonotype came up a few times. The chain couples TRBV20-1 to TRBJ2-7; 7 bases match TRBD1. This CDR3 comprises 14 residues. The V and J ends lost 3 bases and 3 bases, in that order; junction bases with no gene match: 8. The germline V gene has CDR1 DFQATT and CDR2 SNEGSKA (reference sequence). This CDR3 reads CSASTTGLLYEQYF. CDR3 sequence (DNA): TGCAGTGCTAGTACGACAGGGCTCCTCTACGAGCAGTACTTC.

This clonotype came up many times. This chain joins TRBV20-1 and TRBJ1-4, with 8 positions matching TRBD1. Unmatched junction bases numbered 6, after V lost 7 bases and J lost 5 bases. This CDR3 has 13 residues. Per the germline V gene, CDR1 is DFQATT and CDR2 is SNEGSKA (reference sequence). The CDR3 loop is CSVKRQGNEKLFF. For the CDR3, the DNA is TGCAGTGTAAAGAGACAGGGGAATGAAAAACTGTTTTTT.

V gene TRBV15 combines with J gene TRBJ2-1; a weak D match, TRBD2 (5 bases). Trimming removed 0 bases from V and 8 bases from J, with 17 bases in between. The CDR3 loop spans 16 amino acids. Per the germline V gene, CDR1 is LNHNV and CDR2 is YYDKDF (reference sequence). The CDR3: CATSRDGRLEVDEQFF. The CDR3 nucleotides are TGTGCCACCAGCAGAGATGGGAGACTCGAGGTTGATGAGCAGTTCTTC.

This clonotype came up many times. CDR3 sequence: CASSGGLSSYEQYF. For the CDR3, the DNA is TGTGCCAGCTCAGGAGGACTAAGCTCCTACGAGCAGTACTTC. The chain is built from TRBV18 and TRBJ2-7; TRBD2 might be the D (6 bases). The CDR3 spans 14 residues. Per germline, CDR1 KGHSH and CDR2 LQKENI. Deletions cut 5 bases from V and 0 bases from J, with 11 bases between. The variable domain in full, completed from reference TRBV18 and TRBJ2-7, reads NAGVMQNPRHLVRRRGQEARLRCSPMKGHSHVYWYRQLPEEGLKFMVYLQKENIIDESGMPKERFSAEFPKEGPSILRIQQVVRGDSAAYFCASSGGLSSYEQYFGPGTRLTVT.

This clonotype was recorded at least ten times. The rearrangement uses TRBV5-1 and TRBJ1-6, with a weak D call TRBD1 (5 bases). V lost 4 bases and J 8 bases, leaving 10 bases between the germline ends. CDR3 size: 13 residues. CDR1 SGHRS and CDR2 YFSETQ come from the germline V gene. As DNA, the CDR3 is TGCGCCAGCAGCCGGGACCTATATTCACCCCTCCACTTT. As protein: CASSRDLYSPLHF.

V is TRBV2 and J is TRBJ2-3; 10 nucleotides line up with TRBD2. J was trimmed by 4 bases and V by 6 bases; bases with no gene match: 10. The CDR3 sequence is 16 residues long. In germline, CDR1 is SNHLY, CDR2 FYNNEI. DNA for the CDR3: TGTGCCAGCAGCGTCAGCGGGGGGGCGTTCGCAGATACGCAGTATTTT. Translated: CASSVSGGAFADTQYF.

This clonotype is judged medium-sized. The chain has TRBV18 and TRBJ2-5; D not certain. CDR1 is KGHSH, CDR2 LQKENI, per germline. V lost 0 bases and J lost 5, with 7 bases in between. The CDR3 loop spans 13 amino acids. This chain's CDR3 is CASSPPGYETQYF. Here the CDR3 DNA reads TGTGCCAGCTCACCACCGGGTTACGAGACCCAGTACTTC.

This chain joins TRBV7-9 and TRBJ2-1; 7 nucleotides align to TRBD1. Germline V gene sequence: CDR1 SEHNR, CDR2 FQNEAQ (reference sequence). V was clipped by 4 bases and J by 2 bases; unmatched bases: 8. This CDR3 contains 16 residues. The DNA for the CDR3 is TGTGCCAGCAGCTCCCCGGACAGGAGCCCCTACAATGAGCAGTTCTTC. It encodes CASSSPDRSPYNEQFF. Variable domain in full (rest from reference TRBV7-9 and TRBJ2-1): DTGVSQNPRHKITKRGQNVTFRCDPISEHNRLYWYRQTLGQGPEFLTYFQNEAQLEKSRLLSDRFSAERPKGSFSTLEIQRTEQGDSAMYLCASSSPDRSPYNEQFFGPGTRLTVL.

J is TRBJ2-7 and V is TRBV20-1, with TRBD1 matching 8 bases. Trimming took 5 bases from V and 11 from J; bases not matched to a gene: 14. In germline, CDR1 is DFQATT, CDR2 SNEGSKA (reference sequence). This CDR3 region has 13 residues. The CDR3 DNA follows: TGCAGTGCTCGACAGGGGCCCGAGGGACGAGAGTACTTC. Its translation: CSARQGPEGREYF.